The T cell receptor (beta chain) under discussion was sequenced for a study of regulatory T cells in long-lasting Graves disease. Study-level findings and limits: With under 3,500 shared public clonotypes, persistent patients exceeded new patients, who shared about 1,000. Preferential use of TRBV28, TRBJ1-2 and TRBJ2-5 was seen in persistent disease.

Time point given: persistent/refractory GD, antithyroid drugs over 5 years with positive TRAb. RNA from PBMCs was the source of the TCR library. Graves' disease was diagnosed by American Thyroid Association guidelines. Germline CDR1 SEHNR, CDR2 FQNEAQ (reference sequence). The CDR3 is made up of 14 amino acids. Trimming cost V 1 base and J 6 bases, with 9 bases left between them. With iRepertoire HTBI primers and Arm-PCR of CDR3 regions, TCR beta libraries were built. MiXCR, applied by TCRdb to the multiplex PCR reads, yields one record per CDR3 protein. The data contain 350,000 to 450,000 distinct CDR3 sequences, 21% of them singletons. Comments on this clonotype: Its antigen is undetermined.

The specimen was peripheral blood mononuclear cells (PBMCs), collected when the disease was refractory, from a patient treated with antithyroid drugs. The genes are TRBV7-9 and TRBJ2-2; D perhaps matches TRBD2 (5 bases). The TCR originated in a female donor with Graves disease. For the CDR3, the DNA is TGTGCCAGCAGCTTAGGAGGGCCCCCCGGGGAGCTGTTTTTT. Translating gives CASSLGGPPGELFF.